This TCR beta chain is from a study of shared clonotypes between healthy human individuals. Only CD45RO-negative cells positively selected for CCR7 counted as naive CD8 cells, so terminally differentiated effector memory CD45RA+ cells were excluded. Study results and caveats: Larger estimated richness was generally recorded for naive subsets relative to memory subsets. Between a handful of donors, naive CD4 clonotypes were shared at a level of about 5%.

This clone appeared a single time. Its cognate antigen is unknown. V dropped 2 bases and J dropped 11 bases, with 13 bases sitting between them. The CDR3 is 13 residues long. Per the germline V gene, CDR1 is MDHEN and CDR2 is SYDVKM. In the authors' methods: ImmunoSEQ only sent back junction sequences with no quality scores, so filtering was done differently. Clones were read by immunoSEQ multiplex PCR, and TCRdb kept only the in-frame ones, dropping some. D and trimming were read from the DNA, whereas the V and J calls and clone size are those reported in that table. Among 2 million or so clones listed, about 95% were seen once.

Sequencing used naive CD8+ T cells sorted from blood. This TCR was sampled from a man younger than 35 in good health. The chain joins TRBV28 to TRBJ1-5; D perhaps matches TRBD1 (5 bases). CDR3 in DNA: TGTGCCAGCAGTTTAATCCCTCAGGGAGCCCAGCATTTT. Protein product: CASSLIPQGAQHF.